A single sample gave rise to the 27 T cell receptor beta chains below, sequenced in a study of T cells in Graves' hyperthyroidism and ophthalmopathy. Regions amplified from RNA transcripts were the TCR beta CDR3 regions. Carried out on the TCR CDR3, a first-round RT-PCR used the HTBI primer set. TCRdb re-called the multiplex PCR reads with MiXCR, one entry per CDR3 protein. The sample shows around 300,000 distinct CDR3 sequences, roughly 22% of them seen only once. The sequenced material came from blood. These receptor sequences come from a man aged 30-40 years with Graves' ophthalmopathy.

This clonotype was observed a handful of times. This chain uses TRBV5-6 with TRBJ2-4; D may be TRBD1 or TRBD2 (5 bases each). V was clipped by 0 bases and J by 8 bases, with 12 bases between them. The CDR3 is made up of 14 amino acids. Looked up from germline, CDR1 is SGHDT and CDR2 is YYEEEE. CDR3 nucleotide sequence: TGTGCCAGCAGCTTGGCTTCGGGACGGGACATTCAGTACTTC. Its protein is CASSLASGRDIQYF.

This clonotype was seen a few times. The chain employs TRBV7-2 and TRBJ2-2, with 14 bases lining up with TRBD2. V lost 1 base to trimming and J lost 6 bases; unmatched junction nucleotides: 4. This CDR3 has 17 residues. Germline CDR1 and CDR2: SGHTA and FQGNSA. The CDR3 reads CASSLEKTSGRAGELFF. DNA of the CDR3: TGTGCCAGCAGCTTAGAGAAGACTAGCGGGAGGGCCGGGGAGCTGTTTTTT.

In its sample, this clonotype was seen a few times. The rearrangement links TRBV28 to TRBJ1-5; tentatively, D is TRBD1 (6 bases). The CDR3 is 14 residues long. Trimming stripped 6 bases from V and 2 bases from J, with 11 bases between. CDR1 is MDHEN, CDR2 SYDVKM, per germline. The CDR3, as DNA: TGTGCCAGCAGGTCCCCAGGGGGCAATCAGCCCCAGCATTTT. Amino acids: CASRSPGGNQPQHF.

The rearrangement links TRBV6-2 or TRBV6-3 to TRBJ2-7; the D gene is possibly TRBD1 (6 bases). The CDR3 spans 13 residues. The germline CDR1 and CDR2 sequences are MNHEY and SVGEGT. The V gene lost 8 bases and the J gene lost 2 bases, with 13 bases spanning the gap. CDR3 in DNA: TGTGCCAGCCGGGGACATACGACCTACGAGCAGTACTTC. Its protein product is CASRGHTTYEQYF.

This chain connects TRBV11-2 to TRBJ2-5; possibly TRBD2 for D (6 bases). Germline lookup yields CDR1 SGHAT and CDR2 FQNNGV. The length of the CDR3 is 14 residues. V lost 7 bases, J lost 2 bases, and 14 bases lay in between. DNA of the CDR3: TGTGCCAGCACTACGGGGCTAGCGCAAGAGACCCAGTACTTC. Its translation is CASTTGLAQETQYF.

This clonotype came up many times. CDR3 DNA sequence: TGTGCCAGCAGTTCCGGGACAGGGGGCCTCAATCAGCCCCAGCATTTT. Translating it yields CASSSGTGGLNQPQHF. The chain uses TRBV28 and TRBJ1-5, with TRBD1 matching over 12 bases. Losses at the gene ends were 4 bases for V and 3 bases for J; bases not matched to a gene: 4. The CDR3 sequence is 16 residues long. Germline V gene lookup returns CDR1 MDHEN and CDR2 SYDVKM.

This chain joins TRBV29-1 and TRBJ2-7, with TRBD1 matching 9 bases. Germline lookup yields CDR1 SQVTM and CDR2 ANQGSEA. The CDR3 extends over 15 amino acids. After removal of 5 bases from V and 1 base from J, the junction contained 9 bases not matched to a gene. CDR3 region: CSVLGGTGTSYEQYF. The CDR3 bases are TGCAGCGTTCTCGGAGGGACAGGGACGTCCTACGAGCAGTACTTC.

This clonotype was observed many times. The chain is built from TRBV2 and TRBJ2-1; perhaps TRBD2 as D (6 bases). Germline V CDR1 and CDR2: SNHLY, FYNNEI. V was cut by 6 bases and J by 9 bases, with 24 bases left in between. The length of the CDR3 is 16 residues. The DNA for the CDR3 is TGTGCCAGCAGCAAAAGCGGGTACCGAAGAGGGAGTGAGCAGTTCTTC. Translation gives CASSKSGYRRGSEQFF.

This clonotype was found a few times. This chain connects TRBV19 to TRBJ2-7, with 11 bases identical to TRBD2. Germline loops: CDR1 LNHDA, CDR2 SQIVND (reference sequence). This CDR3 region has 14 residues. Unmatched junction bases numbered 2, after V lost 4 bases and J lost 3 bases. The CDR3 DNA reads as TGTGCCAGTAGTAAGACTAGCGGGATCTACGAGCAGTACTTC. Translation: CASSKTSGIYEQYF.

This clonotype was found many times. The rearrangement links TRBV7-8 to TRBJ1-6, with a tentative D call TRBD1 (6 bases). V was pared by 5 bases and J by 10 bases, with 24 bases between. The V gene's germline CDR1 is SGHVS and CDR2 FQNEAQ. The CDR3 has 17 residues. DNA for the CDR3: TGTGCCAGCAGCACCTATGGGGGGGGGGCGGCAAGCTCACCCCTCCACTTT. Its protein is CASSTYGGGAASSPLHF.

The chain has TRBV6-1 and TRBJ2-1; D perhaps matches TRBD2 (6 bases). CDR1 and CDR2 (germline): MNHNS, SASEGT. V lost 5 bases, J lost 4 bases, and 9 bases lay in between. This CDR3 is built from 13 residues. The CDR3 here is CASSSGLYNEQFF. The CDR3 DNA follows: TGTGCCAGCAGTAGCGGGCTTTACAATGAGCAGTTCTTC.

This clonotype showed up many times. The rearrangement uses TRBV20-1 and TRBJ1-1; TRBD1 aligns across 8 bases. Trimming took 3 bases from V and 1 from J; bases not matched to a gene: 7. Looked up from germline, CDR1 is DFQATT and CDR2 is SNEGSKA (reference sequence). This CDR3 comprises 15 residues. This CDR3 is CSASPRGLANTEAFF. CDR3 nucleotides: TGCAGTGCTAGTCCCAGGGGGCTGGCGAACACTGAAGCTTTCTTT.

V gene TRBV12-3 or TRBV12-4 combines with J gene TRBJ1-1; tentatively, D is TRBD1 (6 bases). The V and J ends lost 2 bases and 5 bases respectively, with 18 bases between them. The CDR3 consists of 16 residues. The CDR3 DNA reads TGTGCCAGCAGTTTAAACACAGGGCCCGGGGGAACTGAAGCTTTCTTT. Protein: CASSLNTGPGGTEAFF.

This clonotype was picked up a small number of times. A much larger clonotype is one base distant, so this may be a read error. The chain links TRBV28 to TRBJ1-1, with 8 bases matching TRBD1. The CDR3 runs 15 residues. CDR1 and CDR2 (germline): MDHEN, SYDVKM. As DNA, the CDR3 is TGTGCCAGCAGTTTATCGTGGGACAGGAACACTGGAGCTTTCTTT. Amino acids: CASSLSWDRNTGAFF.

V usage is TRBV28 and J usage is TRBJ1-5; D call uncertain. V was clipped by 6 bases and J by 1 base, with 10 bases between them. Germline CDR1 MDHEN, CDR2 SYDVKM. This CDR3 has 14 amino acids. The CDR3 reads CASSLWQSNQPQHF. CDR3 DNA sequence: TGTGCCAGCAGCCTTTGGCAGAGCAATCAGCCCCAGCATTTT.

The rearrangement uses TRBV27 and TRBJ2-3; D gene ambiguous. CDR1 MNHEY and CDR2 SMNVEV come from the germline V gene (reference sequence). V shed 0 bases and J shed 6 bases, with 10 bases lying between them. CDR3 length: 14 residues. The CDR3 sequence is CASSLSAIMDTQYF. CDR3 bases: TGTGCCAGCAGTTTATCAGCGATCATGGATACGCAGTATTTT.

This clonotype has a count of ten or more. The rearrangement joins TRBV3-1 to TRBJ1-1; TRBD1 aligns across 12 bases. The CDR3 runs 19 residues. Per germline, CDR1 LGHDT and CDR2 YNNKEL (reference sequence). J was trimmed by 1 base and V by 4 bases; bases with no gene match: 13. The CDR3 region has the DNA TGTGCCAGCAGCCTATTAATTACCGGGACAGGGGGCCGGAACACTGAAGCTTTCTTT. Protein sequence: CASSLLITGTGGRNTEAFF. The full variable domain, with the rest looked up from reference TRBV3-1 and TRBJ1-1, is DTAVSQTPKYLVTQMGNDKSIKCEQNLGHDTMYWYKQDSKKFLKIMFSYNNKELIINETVPNRFSPKSPDKAHLNLHINSLELGDSAVYFCASSLLITGTGGRNTEAFFGQGTRLTVV.

This clonotype was counted a few times. The rearrangement links TRBV28 to TRBJ1-5; 7 bases agree with TRBD1. The CDR3 contains 15 residues. The J segment lost 6 bases and the V segment lost 4 bases, leaving 9 bases of the junction unmatched. Germline V lookup: CDR1 MDHEN, CDR2 SYDVKM. The CDR3 nucleotides read TGTGCCAGCAGTTCGCCGACAGGGTACAGTCAGCCCCAGCATTTT. This codes for CASSSPTGYSQPQHF.

This clonotype was detected many times. J is TRBJ2-1 and V is TRBV20-1; D tentatively fits TRBD1 or TRBD2 (5 bases each). The V gene lost 3 bases and the J gene lost 1 base, with 31 bases spanning the gap. Germline CDR1 DFQATT, CDR2 SNEGSKA (reference sequence). This CDR3 spans 21 amino acids. The CDR3 spells CSASYQAVGTIRIGSYNEQFF. CDR3 DNA: TGCAGTGCTAGCTACCAAGCGGTCGGGACGATCCGAATTGGGTCCTACAATGAGCAGTTCTTC.

This clonotype has a single count. This sequence joins TRBV18 and TRBJ2-7, with TRBD1 matching 11 bases. CDR1 KGHSH and CDR2 LQKENI come from the germline V gene. There are 15 residues in the CDR3. The J segment lost 7 bases and the V segment lost 2 bases, leaving 7 bases of the junction unmatched. CDR3 in DNA: TGTGCCAGCTCACCAGCCGGGACAGGGGGGCGGGAGCAGTACTTC. This translates into CASSPAGTGGREQYF.

Of note for this clonotype: Relative to the germline gene, one junction end is altered; a read error may explain this. The chain employs TRBV30 and TRBJ2-1; TRBD2 aligns across 7 bases. Germline values: CDR1 GTSNPN, CDR2 SVGIG (reference sequence). The CDR3 length is 15 residues. CDR3 protein: CAWSPSGDEYNEQSF. The CDR3 coding sequence is TGTGCCTGGAGCCCTAGCGGAGACGAGTACAATGAGCAGTCCTTC.

The rearrangement links TRBV29-1 to TRBJ2-7; no clear D gene. From germline, CDR1 is SQVTM and CDR2 ANQGSEA. The V gene lost 4 bases and the J gene lost 0 bases, with 10 bases spanning the gap. The CDR3 contains 13 residues. Here the CDR3 reads CSVVSLGSYEQYF. The CDR3 DNA sequence: TGCAGCGTTGTTTCCCTCGGCTCCTACGAGCAGTACTTC.

The chain couples TRBV9 to TRBJ2-7, with D tentatively TRBD2 (6 bases). CDR1 and CDR2 from the germline V gene are SGDLS and YYNGEE. Trimming stripped 0 bases from V and 3 bases from J, with 22 bases between. The CDR3 runs 18 residues. This chain's CDR3 is CASSVANRIGLQYYEQYF. The CDR3 DNA sequence: TGTGCCAGCAGCGTAGCTAATAGAATAGGACTACAGTACTACGAGCAGTACTTC.

The genes are TRBV5-1 and TRBJ1-1; maybe TRBD1 (5 bases). The CDR3 length is 14 residues. The germline V gene has CDR1 SGHRS and CDR2 YFSETQ. The germline V and J ends were trimmed by 1 base and 1 base, with 8 bases remaining between them. This CDR3 reads CASSLRGPNTEAFF. The CDR3 DNA sequence: TGCGCCAGCAGCTTGAGGGGTCCGAACACTGAAGCTTTCTTT.

The chain combines TRBV19 with TRBJ2-3; D is ambiguous. The V gene's germline CDR1 is LNHDA and CDR2 SQIVND (reference sequence). The CDR3 runs 14 residues. Trimming pared 3 bases from V and 4 bases from J, leaving 11 bases between. The CDR3: CASSIPSVADTQYF. The CDR3 DNA follows: TGTGCCAGTAGTATCCCTAGTGTCGCAGATACGCAGTATTTT.

This chain joins TRBV2 and TRBJ1-2, with D perhaps TRBD1 (6 bases). The germline CDR1 and CDR2 sequences are SNHLY and FYNNEI. This CDR3 has 15 residues. The V end was cut by 3 bases, the J end by 0 bases, with 11 bases between. The CDR3 sequence: CASSESRGANYGYTF. The CDR3 nucleotides read TGTGCCAGCAGTGAGTCCAGGGGCGCTAACTATGGCTACACCTTC.

This clonotype has more than one count but fewer than ten. The chain has TRBV7-6 and TRBJ2-3; D may match TRBD1 or TRBD2 (5 bases each). Germline assignment: CDR1 SGHVS and CDR2 FNYEAQ. Between the trimmed V and J ends, which lost 5 bases and 3 bases, there was a span of 21 bases. The CDR3 covers 17 residues. The CDR3 nucleotides are TGTGCCAGCAGCCCCCTAAACGCTGGGACGTCTACAGATACGCAGTATTTT. This encodes CASSPLNAGTSTDTQYF.